This note documents a single T cell receptor beta chain sequence. Its antigen remains unknown. These data are taken from a study of radiotherapy plus CTLA-4 blockade in lung cancer. Turning to the study itself: Objective responses were observed in 15% to 20% of patients, and disease control was achieved by over 30%.

Study-wide results and limits: In blood, after radiotherapy plus ipilimumab, tumor-derived TCR clones expanded. Strongest reported response predictors: early blood clone changes and post-radiation interferon-beta.

Each patient with chemo-refractory metastatic non-small-cell lung cancer was treated with focal radiation plus CTLA-4 blockade using ipilimumab. The CDR3 is 13 residues long. From germline, CDR1 is MNHEY and CDR2 SVGAGI. Trimming removed 6 bases from V and 2 bases from J, with 11 bases in between. The table came from immunoSEQ multiplex PCR; TCRdb's copy has only in-frame clones and leaves some out. The sample lists some 30,000 clones, around 75% occurring once. This specimen was peripheral blood, taken from a patient treated with radiotherapy plus ipilimumab. The TCR sequence derives from a human donor with non-small cell lung cancer that progressed on radiotherapy plus ipilimumab. V is TRBV6-5 and J is TRBJ2-7; perhaps TRBD1 as D (6 bases). As DNA, the CDR3 is TGTGCCAGCAGGAAACAGGGTCCCTACGAGCAGTACTTC. Translation gives CASRKQGPYEQYF.